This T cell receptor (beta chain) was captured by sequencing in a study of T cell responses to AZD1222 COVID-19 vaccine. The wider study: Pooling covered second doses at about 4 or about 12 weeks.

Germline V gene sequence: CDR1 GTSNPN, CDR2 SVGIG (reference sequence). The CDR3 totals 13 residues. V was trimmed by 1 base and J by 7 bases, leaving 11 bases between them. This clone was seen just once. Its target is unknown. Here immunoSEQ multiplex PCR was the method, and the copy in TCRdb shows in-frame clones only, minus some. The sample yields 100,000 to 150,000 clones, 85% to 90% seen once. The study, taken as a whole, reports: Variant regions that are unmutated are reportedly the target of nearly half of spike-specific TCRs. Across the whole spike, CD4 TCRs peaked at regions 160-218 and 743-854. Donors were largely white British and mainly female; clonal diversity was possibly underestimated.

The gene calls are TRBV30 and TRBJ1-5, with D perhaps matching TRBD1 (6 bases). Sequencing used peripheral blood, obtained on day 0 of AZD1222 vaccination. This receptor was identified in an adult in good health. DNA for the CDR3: TGTGCCTGGAGTGGCGGGGGGCAACAGCCCCAGCATTTT. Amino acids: CAWSGGGQQPQHF.